This T cell receptor beta chain emerged from a study of blood T cells in healthy people across ages. Study-level findings and limits: In these data, TCR beta diversity tracked strongly with naive T cell percentage.

With a J-beta primer mix and a sample-barcoded 5' primer, a second PCR ran roughly 6 to 11 cycles. TCRdb processed the 5' RACE reads anew with MiXCR; each CDR3 protein has one entry. The sample has 1.5 million to 2 million distinct CDR3 sequences; 49% are singletons. This clonotype appeared a few times. Its antigen is as yet unknown. This clonotype was sampled from a middle-aged woman in good health. The specimen sequenced was blood.

In DNA, the CDR3 is TGCAGTGCTAACTGGGTTTTTGAGCAGTTCTTC. The encoded protein is CSANWVFEQFF. The chain couples TRBV20-1 to TRBJ2-1; D is uncertain. From germline, CDR1 is DFQATT and CDR2 SNEGSKA (reference sequence). Trimming pared 4 bases from V and 9 bases from J, leaving 10 bases between. The CDR3 is 11 residues long.